A selection of T cell receptor beta chains follows, all from one sample in a study of blood T cells in healthy people across ages. Using its own MiXCR run on the 5' RACE reads, TCRdb lists one record per CDR3 protein. The sample has about 730,000 distinct CDR3 sequences, around 46% seen once; the top ten hold more than 20%. Sequenced sample: blood. Receptors were obtained from a woman in her sixties in good health. CDR3s include the opening cysteine and the closing phenylalanine or tryptophan. A D gene is named only where the DNA matches it firmly. Clone size is shown for a subset of rows, as once, few, many or a class of expanded clone.

>.|TRBV7-2|TRBD1|TRBJ1-4
TGTGCCAGCAGCTTGCAAGGGGGCGCGGGTGAAAAACTGTTTTTT
CASSLQGGAGEKLFF
>few|TRBV7-8|TRBD1|TRBJ1-2
TGTGCCAGCATCTTATTACCGGGACAGGGATATGGCTACACCTTC
CASILLPGQGYGYTF
>many|TRBV11-2|TRBD2|TRBJ2-1
TGTGCCAGCAAATATAGCGGGACCGCGGGGCATGAGCAGTTCTTC
CASKYSGTAGHEQFF
>few|TRBV30|.|TRBJ2-1
TGTGCCTGGGACTACTACAATGAGCAGTTCTTC
CAWDYYNEQFF
>.|TRBV6-1|.|TRBJ2-3
TGTGCCAGCAGTGAAAACCCCCAAGGTACGCAGTATTTT
CASSENPQGTQYF
>few|TRBV6-2/TRBV6-3|.|TRBJ2-7
TGTGCCAGCAGCCGGGGAGCGATGGGCTCCTACGAGCAGTACTTC
CASSRGAMGSYEQYF
>few|TRBV5-1|TRBD1|TRBJ1-4
TGCGCCAGCAGCCTTGGACAGGTGGAGGAAAAACTGTTTTTT
CASSLGQVEEKLFF
>.|TRBV5-1|.|TRBJ2-5
TGCGCCAGCAGCTCCTTGGAAGGGGTCGAGACCCAGTACTTC
CASSSLEGVETQYF
>.|TRBV12-3/TRBV12-4|TRBD2|TRBJ2-5
TGTGCCAGCAGTCCGGGACTAGCGGGAGGTCGGGGGGAGACCCAGTACTTC
CASSPGLAGGRGETQYF
>.|TRBV28|.|TRBJ2-1
TGTGCCAGCAGTTCCCCCGGGTTTGGGCTCCGCTCCTACAATGAGCAGTTCTTC
CASSSPGFGLRSYNEQFF
>many|TRBV12-3/TRBV12-4|.|TRBJ2-7
TGTGCCAGCAGTTTAGTCGCGATGGCCTACGAGCAGTACTTC
CASSLVAMAYEQYF
>.|TRBV14|TRBD2|TRBJ2-7
TGTGCCAGCAGCCCCTTAGGACTAGCGGGAGTATTGTACGAGCAGTACTTC
CASSPLGLAGVLYEQYF
>.|TRBV5-1|TRBD2|TRBJ2-5
TGCGCCAGCAGCTTTAGGGGACTAGCGGCCCCCCAAGAGACCCAGTACTTC
CASSFRGLAAPQETQYF
>.|TRBV6-6|TRBD2|TRBJ2-5
TGTGCCAGCAGTTACTTTAAATCGACGGGAGGACAAGAGACCCAGTACTTC
CASSYFKSTGGQETQYF
>.|TRBV6-5|.|TRBJ2-2
TGTGCCAGCTCTAGGCTCTTCGGGGAGCTGTTTTTT
CASSRLFGELFF
>.|TRBV5-1|.|TRBJ2-1
TGCGCCAGCAGCTTGGGGCAGACTAATCTATTTTACAATGAGCAGTTCTTC
CASSLGQTNLFYNEQFF
>.|TRBV3-1|TRBD2|TRBJ2-3
TGTGCCAGCAGCCATTCCAGCGGGGGGCTTACAGATACGCAGTATTTT
CASSHSSGGLTDTQYF
>.|TRBV20-1|.|TRBJ1-5
TGCAGTGCCGTGACAGCTTACAATCAGCCCCAGCATTTT
CSAVTAYNQPQHF
>many|TRBV5-1|TRBD2|TRBJ2-1
TGCGCCAGCAGCTCTGAAGCGGGGCCCCTAGGAGGTCCCAATGAGCAGTTCTTC
CASSSEAGPLGGPNEQFF
>.|TRBV10-3|TRBD1|TRBJ1-1
TGTGCCATCAGCGCGACAGGGCGCGACACTGAAGCTTTCTTT
CAISATGRDTEAFF
>.|TRBV12-3/TRBV12-4|.|TRBJ2-6
TGTGCCAGCAGTCTAGGCATCTTGAGCTCTGGGGCCAACGTCCTGACTTTC
CASSLGILSSGANVLTF
>few|TRBV20-1|TRBD2|TRBJ2-7
TGCAGTGCTAGGGGTAGCGGGAGCGACGAGCAGTACTTC
CSARGSGSDEQYF
>.|TRBV6-2/TRBV6-3|.|TRBJ2-1
TGTGCCAGCAGTTTCTGGGACGGAGCCTACAATGAGCAGTTCTTC
CASSFWDGAYNEQFF
>.|TRBV3-1|.|TRBJ2-7
TGTGCCAGCAGTCCTCCGGGCCTTTCTCCTCTCTACGAGCAGTACTTC
CASSPPGLSPLYEQYF
>few|TRBV10-3|.|TRBJ1-1
TGTGCCATCAGTGATAGCAGGAGCGACACTGAAGCTTTCTTT
CAISDSRSDTEAFF
>.|TRBV5-5|.|TRBJ1-2
TGTGCCAGCAGCTATGAACTCTCAGAGGCTGGCTACACCTTC
CASSYELSEAGYTF
>.|TRBV9|TRBD2|TRBJ2-1
TGTGCCAGCAGCCCCCCAGCGGGAGTGGTCTATGAGCAGTTCTTC
CASSPPAGVVYEQFF
>few|TRBV9|TRBD1|TRBJ2-3
TGTGCCAGCGGGGACAGGGCGAGCACAGATACGCAGTATTTT
CASGDRASTDTQYF
>.|TRBV27|TRBD1|TRBJ1-5
TGTGCCACCAGGACAGGGATCAATCAGCCCCAGCATTTT
CATRTGINQPQHF
>few|TRBV9|.|TRBJ2-7
TGTGCCAGCAGCGTAGAAGGGGGAAGGCTCGAGCAGTACTTC
CASSVEGGRLEQYF
>.|TRBV12-3/TRBV12-4|.|TRBJ2-3
TGTGCCAGCAGTATAGCTGGCGCAGATACGCAGTATTTT
CASSIAGADTQYF
>few|TRBV6-2/TRBV6-3|.|TRBJ1-2
TGTGCCAGCAGTTACTCGAAACGGTTAGGTGGCTACACCTTC
CASSYSKRLGGYTF
>few|TRBV27|.|TRBJ2-5
TGTGCCAGCAGCTCAGGCGGTGCAGGGCAAGAGACCCAGTACTTC
CASSSGGAGQETQYF
>.|TRBV12-3/TRBV12-4|.|TRBJ1-1
TGTGCCAGCAGTTTAGCAGTTGGAGGGTTCCCCACTGAAGCTTTCTTT
CASSLAVGGFPTEAFF
>.|TRBV11-2|TRBD1|TRBJ1-4
TGTGCCAGCAGCTTAGTGGGTAACAGGGGGAATGAAAAACTGTTTTTT
CASSLVGNRGNEKLFF
>many|TRBV12-3/TRBV12-4|TRBD2|TRBJ2-1
TGTGCCAGCAGTCTCGGGGGGGGGCCCTACAATGAGCAGTTCTTC
CASSLGGGPYNEQFF
>.|TRBV20-1|TRBD1|TRBJ2-7
TGCAGTGCTGGGACAGGCCGAAACGAGCAGTACTTC
CSAGTGRNEQYF
>many|TRBV15|.|TRBJ2-3
TGTGCCACCAGCAGAGGACAGCCGGTAGGCTCAGATACGCAGTATTTT
CATSRGQPVGSDTQYF
>few|TRBV14|.|TRBJ2-1
TGTGCCAGCAGCCAAGATGTACGGGGGATGATTAGGAATGAGCAGTTCTTC
CASSQDVRGMIRNEQFF
>.|TRBV12-3/TRBV12-4|.|TRBJ1-2
TGTGCCAGCAGTTACACGGGAGGAAGCTACACCTTC
CASSYTGGSYTF
>many|TRBV29-1|.|TRBJ2-7
TGCAGCGTTTTTCTCGGGACGGTTTCCTACGAGCAGTACTTC
CSVFLGTVSYEQYF
>many|TRBV29-1|TRBD1|TRBJ2-1
TGCAGCGTGTCACAGGGGGCATTTGGAGGAAAGCAGTTCTTC
CSVSQGAFGGKQFF
>once|TRBV2|.|TRBJ1-5
TGTGCCAGCAGTGACATCTATCAGCCCCAGCATTTT
CASSDIYQPQHF
>many|TRBV2|TRBD1|TRBJ2-7
TGTGCCAGCAAGGGACAGGGTATGTACGAGCAGTACTTC
CASKGQGMYEQYF
>.|TRBV29-1|TRBD2|TRBJ2-3
TGCAGCGCTGCGGGACTAGCGGGGGCCTTCACAGATACGCAGTATTTT
CSAAGLAGAFTDTQYF
>few|TRBV11-2|.|TRBJ2-5
TGTGCCAGCAGCTTAGATTTTCCCCAAGAGACCCAGTACTTC
CASSLDFPQETQYF
>few|TRBV7-6|TRBD2|TRBJ2-1
TGTGCCAGCAGCACAGGGACTAGCGGGAGGGGAGACAATGAGCAGTTCTTC
CASSTGTSGRGDNEQFF
>many|TRBV24-1|TRBD1|TRBJ2-1
TGTGCCACCAGTGACCCTAACAGGGGTGAGCAGTTCTTC
CATSDPNRGEQFF
>.|TRBV12-5|TRBD1|TRBJ2-5
TGTGCTAGTGGTTTGTTAAACCGGGACAGGGGACAAGAGACCCAGTACTTC
CASGLLNRDRGQETQYF
>many|TRBV7-2|TRBD2|TRBJ2-5
TGTGCCAGCAGCCCCTGGGGGACTAGCGGAGATCTGGAGACCCAGTACTTC
CASSPWGTSGDLETQYF